The rows below give T cell receptor beta chains drawn from one sample of a study of Ad26.COV2.S vaccination and SARS-CoV-2 variants. Here immunoSEQ multiplex PCR was the method, and the copy in TCRdb shows in-frame clones only, minus some. There are some 480,000 clones in the sample; around nine tenths occur only once, and roughly 13% lies in the top ten. Here the sequenced sample was peripheral blood, taken in a trial of Ad26.COV2.S vaccine versus placebo. Receptors were obtained from a person between 18 and 65 years old who received the Ad26.COV2.S COVID-19 vaccine or a placebo. Each CDR3 is given with its conserved first and last residue. Fields, in order: J gene, D gene, V gene, clone size, CDR3 DNA, CDR3 protein. D genes are given only for firm matches. Some rows mark clone size as missing; the rest say once, few, many or name a class of expanded clone.

TRBJ1-4,-,TRBV28,-,TGTGCCAGCACCACGTGGGGGCGGAGTGAAAAACTGTTTTTT,CASTTWGRSEKLFF
TRBJ2-1,-,TRBV7-3,-,TGTGCCAGCAGCTTAGGGGCTGAGCAGTTCTTC,CASSLGAEQFF
TRBJ1-4,-,TRBV7-9,-,TGTGCCAGCAGCCCCCGGGGGGACTATAATGAAAAACTGTTTTTT,CASSPRGDYNEKLFF
TRBJ2-7,-,TRBV7-2,-,TGTGCCAGCAGCTTCGACAGGTCCTACGAGCAGTACTTC,CASSFDRSYEQYF
TRBJ2-1,TRBD2,TRBV7-3,-,TGTGCCAGCAGCTTAATATCGGGTCCTAGCGGCAATGAGCAGTTCTTC,CASSLISGPSGNEQFF
TRBJ2-1,-,TRBV11-3,-,TGTGCCAGCAGCTTCAGCGGCGGACGTCCCGGCAATGAGCAGTTCTTC,CASSFSGGRPGNEQFF
TRBJ1-3,-,TRBV29-1,-,TGCAGCGCCACCACCGGGGGAGGGGACACCATATATTTT,CSATTGGGDTIYF
TRBJ2-1,-,TRBV7-3,-,TGTGCCAGCAGCTCCCCCGGAGGTGGCGGTGAGCAGTTCTTC,CASSSPGGGGEQFF
TRBJ2-7,-,TRBV18,-,TGTGCCAGCTCACCATCGGGGGGCCCCTACGAGCAGTACTTC,CASSPSGGPYEQYF
TRBJ2-3,-,TRBV11-1,once,TGTGCCAGCAGCTCACAGGGCCGCTTTGGATTAGATACGCAGTATTTT,CASSSQGRFGLDTQYF
TRBJ1-2,-,TRBV6-1,-,TGTGCCAGCAGTGAAGCGCGAGACAGATTTAGTGGGGCATACGGCTACACCTTC,CASSEARDRFSGAYGYTF
TRBJ2-3,-,TRBV7-3,-,TGTGCCAGCAGCTTTGGGGGGTTGAGCACAGATACGCAGTATTTT,CASSFGGLSTDTQYF
TRBJ2-3,TRBD2,TRBV3-1/TRBV3-2,-,TGTGCCAGCAGCCTATCCGGGACTAGCGTTGACTCTCGGGTGGCAGATACGCAGTATTTT,CASSLSGTSVDSRVADTQYF
TRBJ2-2,TRBD2,TRBV12-3/TRBV12-4,-,TGTGTTACGGGAGGTACGGGCGGGGAGCTGTTTTTT,CVTGGTGGELFF
TRBJ2-3,-,TRBV4-2,-,TGTGCCAGCAGCCAAGTCGGCGGGAGCACAGATACGCAGTATTTT,CASSQVGGSTDTQYF
TRBJ1-4,-,TRBV4-1,-,TGCGCCAGCAGCCAAGACCGCTCCGATTCCCGGGAAAAACTGTTTTTT,CASSQDRSDSREKLFF
TRBJ1-2,-,TRBV29-1,-,TGCAGCGTTGAACAGGGAAGCTATGGCTACACCTTC,CSVEQGSYGYTF
TRBJ2-5,-,TRBV7-3,-,TGTGCCAGCAGCTTAACGGGGAGCCCGCAAGAGACCCAGTACTTC,CASSLTGSPQETQYF
TRBJ2-7,TRBD2,TRBV20-1,-,TGCAGTGCTAGTCCCCCACTAGCGGTAACCTACGAGCAGTACTTC,CSASPPLAVTYEQYF
TRBJ2-1,-,TRBV28,-,TGTGCCAGCAGTATCAGCAATGAGCAGTTCTTC,CASSISNEQFF
TRBJ1-5,-,TRBV6-5,-,TGTGCCAGCAGTTACGTGGGGGGCAATCAGCCCCAGCATTTT,CASSYVGGNQPQHF
TRBJ1-1,TRBD1,TRBV9,-,TGTGCCAGCAGCTCCCCGGGGACAGGGGGAGCTTTCTTT,CASSSPGTGGAFF
TRBJ1-4,TRBD1,TRBV28,-,TGTGCCAGCAGTTTTGCCCGGGGGGACAGGCATGAAAAACTGTTTTTT,CASSFARGDRHEKLFF
TRBJ2-1,TRBD2,TRBV5-8,-,TGTGCCAGCAGCAGGGTGGGACTAGCGGGAGTATTTCACAATTCGCAGTTCTTC,CASSRVGLAGVFHNSQFF
TRBJ2-1,-,TRBV14,-,TGTGCCAGCAGCCCCGGACCCTGGTATCAGTTCTTC,CASSPGPWYQFF
TRBJ2-7,-,TRBV6-5,once,TGTGCCAGCAGTTACACGACAGAGGAGGAGTACTTC,CASSYTTEEEYF
TRBJ2-1,TRBD2,TRBV5-4,-,TGTGCCAGCAGCTCCGGACTAGCGCACCCTTCGGACAATGAGCAGTTCTTC,CASSSGLAHPSDNEQFF
TRBJ2-3,-,TRBV10-3,-,TGTGCCATCAGTGCCCCAGGAGGCATAGATACGCAGTATTTT,CAISAPGGIDTQYF